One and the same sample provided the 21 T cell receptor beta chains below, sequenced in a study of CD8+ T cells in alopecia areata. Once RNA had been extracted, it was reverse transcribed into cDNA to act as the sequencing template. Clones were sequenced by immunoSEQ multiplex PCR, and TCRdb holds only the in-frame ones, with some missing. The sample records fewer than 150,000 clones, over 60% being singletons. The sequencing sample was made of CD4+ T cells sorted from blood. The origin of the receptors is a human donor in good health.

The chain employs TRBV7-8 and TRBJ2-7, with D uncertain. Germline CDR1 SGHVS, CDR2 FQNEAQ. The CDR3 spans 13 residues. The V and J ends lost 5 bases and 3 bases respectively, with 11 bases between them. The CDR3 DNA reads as TGTGCCAGCAGCAGGGCCCGTTTCTACGAGCAGTACTTC. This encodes CASSRARFYEQYF.

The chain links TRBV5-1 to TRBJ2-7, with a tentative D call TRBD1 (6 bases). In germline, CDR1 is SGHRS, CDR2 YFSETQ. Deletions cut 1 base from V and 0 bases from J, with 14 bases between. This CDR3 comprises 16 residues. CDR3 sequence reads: CASSLHPGEPSYEQYF. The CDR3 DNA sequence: TGCGCCAGCAGCTTGCATCCAGGGGAACCCTCCTACGAGCAGTACTTC.

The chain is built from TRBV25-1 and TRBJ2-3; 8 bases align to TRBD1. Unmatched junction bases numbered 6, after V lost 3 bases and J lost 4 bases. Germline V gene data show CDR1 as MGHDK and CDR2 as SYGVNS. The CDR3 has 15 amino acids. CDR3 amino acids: CASSDGDRRSDTQYF. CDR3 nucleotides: TGTGCCAGCAGTGATGGGGACAGGAGGTCAGATACGCAGTATTTT.

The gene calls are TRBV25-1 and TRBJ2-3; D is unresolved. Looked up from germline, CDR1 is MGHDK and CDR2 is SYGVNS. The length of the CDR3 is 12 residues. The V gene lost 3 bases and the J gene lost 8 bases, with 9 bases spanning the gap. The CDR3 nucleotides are TGTGCCAGCAGTGAGAATGTGGCTACGCAGTATTTT. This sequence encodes CASSENVATQYF.

The CDR3 coding sequence is TGCGCCAGCAGCTTGGTGTCAGGCGAGCAGTACTTC. Translating it yields CASSLVSGEQYF. The rearrangement joins TRBV5-1 to TRBJ2-7; D is uncertain. Deletions cut 0 bases from V and 6 bases from J, with 7 bases between. Germline V gives CDR1 SGHRS, CDR2 YFSETQ. The CDR3 totals 12 residues.

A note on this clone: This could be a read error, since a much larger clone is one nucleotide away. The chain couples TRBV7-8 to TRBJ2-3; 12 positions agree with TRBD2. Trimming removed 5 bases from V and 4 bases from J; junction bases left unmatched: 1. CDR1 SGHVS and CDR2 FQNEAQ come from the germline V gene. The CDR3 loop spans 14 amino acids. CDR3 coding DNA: TGTGCCAGCAGCCCTAGCGGGGGGGCAGATACGCAGTATTTT. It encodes CASSPSGGADTQYF.

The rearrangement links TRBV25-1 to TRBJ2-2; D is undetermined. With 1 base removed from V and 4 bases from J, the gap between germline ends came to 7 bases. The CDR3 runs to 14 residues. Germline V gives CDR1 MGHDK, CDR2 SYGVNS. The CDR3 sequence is CASSEFGSTGELFF. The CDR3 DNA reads TGTGCCAGCAGTGAATTCGGCTCCACCGGGGAGCTGTTTTTT.

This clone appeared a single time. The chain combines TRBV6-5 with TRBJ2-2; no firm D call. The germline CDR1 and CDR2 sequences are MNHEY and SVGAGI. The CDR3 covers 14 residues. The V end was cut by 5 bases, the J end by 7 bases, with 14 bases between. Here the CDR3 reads CASSEPGLDGELFF. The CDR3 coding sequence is TGTGCCAGCAGTGAACCGGGCCTTGACGGGGAGCTGTTTTTT.

In nucleotides, the CDR3 is TGCAGCGCCCCGGGACCGAAGAACACTGAAGCTTTCTTT. Its translation is CSAPGPKNTEAFF. The rearrangement joins TRBV29-1 to TRBJ1-1, with D possibly TRBD1 on 5 matching bases. V gave up 7 bases and J gave up 1 base, with 13 bases separating them. The CDR3 is made up of 13 amino acids. Germline CDR1 and CDR2: SQVTM and ANQGSEA.

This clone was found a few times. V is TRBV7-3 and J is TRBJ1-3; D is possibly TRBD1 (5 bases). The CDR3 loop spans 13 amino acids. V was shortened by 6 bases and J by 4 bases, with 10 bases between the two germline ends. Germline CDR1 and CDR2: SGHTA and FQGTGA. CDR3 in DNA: TGTGCCAGCAGTCAGGGCAACGGAAACACCATATATTTT. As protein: CASSQGNGNTIYF.

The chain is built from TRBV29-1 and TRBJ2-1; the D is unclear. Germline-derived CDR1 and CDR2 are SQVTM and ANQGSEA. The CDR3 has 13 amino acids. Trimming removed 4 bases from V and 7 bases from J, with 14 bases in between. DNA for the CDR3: TGCAGCGTTGGGACCTATGGGGATAATGAGCAGTTCTTC. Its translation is CSVGTYGDNEQFF.

CDR3: CASSPGTASYEQYF. The CDR3 DNA reads TGTGCCAGCTCCCCCGGGACAGCTTCCTACGAGCAGTACTTC. The rearrangement uses TRBV18 and TRBJ2-7; TRBD1 matches 7 bases. V lost 6 bases, J lost 1 base, and 6 bases stayed unmatched. Germline CDR1 is KGHSH and CDR2 is LQKENI. The CDR3 length is 14 residues.

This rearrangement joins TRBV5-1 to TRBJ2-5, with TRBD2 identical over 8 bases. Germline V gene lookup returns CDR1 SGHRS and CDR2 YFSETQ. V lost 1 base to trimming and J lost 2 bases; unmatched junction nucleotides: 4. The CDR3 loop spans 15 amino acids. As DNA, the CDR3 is TGCGCCAGCAGCTTGTCAGCGGGAGCTCAAGAGACCCAGTACTTC. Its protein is CASSLSAGAQETQYF.

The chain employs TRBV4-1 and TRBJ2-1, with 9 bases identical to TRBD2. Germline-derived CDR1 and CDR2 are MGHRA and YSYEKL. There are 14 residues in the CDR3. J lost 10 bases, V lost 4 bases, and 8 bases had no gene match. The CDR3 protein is CASSRGLAAPEQFF. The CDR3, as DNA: TGCGCCAGCAGCCGGGGACTAGCAGCCCCAGAGCAGTTCTTC.

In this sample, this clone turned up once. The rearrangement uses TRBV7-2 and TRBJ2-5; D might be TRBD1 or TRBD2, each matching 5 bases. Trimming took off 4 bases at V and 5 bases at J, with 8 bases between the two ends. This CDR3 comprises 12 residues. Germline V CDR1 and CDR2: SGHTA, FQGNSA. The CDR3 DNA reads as TGTGCCAGCAGCTCCGAGGGGGAGACCCAGTACTTC. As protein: CASSSEGETQYF.

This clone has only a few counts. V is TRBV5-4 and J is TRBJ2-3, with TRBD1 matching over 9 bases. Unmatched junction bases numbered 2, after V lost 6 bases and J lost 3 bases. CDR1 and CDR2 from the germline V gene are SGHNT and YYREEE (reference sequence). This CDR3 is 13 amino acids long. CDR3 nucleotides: TGTGCCAGCAAGGGACAGGGAACAGATACGCAGTATTTT. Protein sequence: CASKGQGTDTQYF.

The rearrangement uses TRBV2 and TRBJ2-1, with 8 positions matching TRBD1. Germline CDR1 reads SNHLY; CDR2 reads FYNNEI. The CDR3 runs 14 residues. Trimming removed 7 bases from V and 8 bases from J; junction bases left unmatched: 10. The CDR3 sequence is CASILDRVNDEQFF. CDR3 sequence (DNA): TGTGCCAGCATCCTGGACAGGGTTAACGATGAGCAGTTCTTC.

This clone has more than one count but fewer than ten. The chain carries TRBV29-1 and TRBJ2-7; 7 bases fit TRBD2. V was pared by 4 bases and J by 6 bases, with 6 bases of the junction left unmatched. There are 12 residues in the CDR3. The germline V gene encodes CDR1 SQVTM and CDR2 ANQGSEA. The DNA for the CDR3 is TGCAGCGTTGGCCATGGCGGGAGCGAGCAGTACTTC. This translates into CSVGHGGSEQYF.

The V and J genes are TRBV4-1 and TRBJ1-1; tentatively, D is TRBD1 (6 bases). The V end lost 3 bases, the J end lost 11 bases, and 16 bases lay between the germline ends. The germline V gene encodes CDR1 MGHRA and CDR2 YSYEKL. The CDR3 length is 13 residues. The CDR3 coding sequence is TGCGCCAGCAGCCAGGTGACAGGCGGCGGGGCTTTCTTT. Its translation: CASSQVTGGGAFF.

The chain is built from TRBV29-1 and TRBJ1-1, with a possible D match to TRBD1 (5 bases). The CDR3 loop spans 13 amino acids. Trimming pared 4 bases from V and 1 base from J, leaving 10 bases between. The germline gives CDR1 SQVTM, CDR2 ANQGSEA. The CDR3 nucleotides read TGCAGCGTTGCCCATCAGGGGAACACTGAAGCTTTCTTT. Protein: CSVAHQGNTEAFF.

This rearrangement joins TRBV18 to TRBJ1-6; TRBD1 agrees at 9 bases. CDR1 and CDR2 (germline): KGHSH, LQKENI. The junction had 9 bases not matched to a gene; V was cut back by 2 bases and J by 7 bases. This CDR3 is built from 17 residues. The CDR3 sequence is CASSPISGQGKNSPLHF. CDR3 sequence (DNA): TGTGCCAGCTCACCAATATCTGGACAGGGGAAGAATTCACCCCTCCACTTT.